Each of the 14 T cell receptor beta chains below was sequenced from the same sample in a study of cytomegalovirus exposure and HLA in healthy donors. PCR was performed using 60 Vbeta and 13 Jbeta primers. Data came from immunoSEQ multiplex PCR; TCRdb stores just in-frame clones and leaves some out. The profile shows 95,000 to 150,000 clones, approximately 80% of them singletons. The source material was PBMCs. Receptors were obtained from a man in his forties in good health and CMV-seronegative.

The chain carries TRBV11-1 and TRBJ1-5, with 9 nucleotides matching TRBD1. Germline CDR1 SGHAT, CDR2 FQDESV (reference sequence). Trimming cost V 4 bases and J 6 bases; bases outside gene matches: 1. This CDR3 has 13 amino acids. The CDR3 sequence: CASSWDRAQPQHF. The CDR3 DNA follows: TGTGCCAGCAGCTGGGACAGGGCTCAGCCCCAGCATTTT.

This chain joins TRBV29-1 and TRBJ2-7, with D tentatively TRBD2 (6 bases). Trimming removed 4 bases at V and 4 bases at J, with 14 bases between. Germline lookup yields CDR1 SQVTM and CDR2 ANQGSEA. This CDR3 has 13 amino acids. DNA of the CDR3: TGCAGCGTTGGTTTGGCGGGGAATTACGAGCAGTACTTC. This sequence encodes CSVGLAGNYEQYF.

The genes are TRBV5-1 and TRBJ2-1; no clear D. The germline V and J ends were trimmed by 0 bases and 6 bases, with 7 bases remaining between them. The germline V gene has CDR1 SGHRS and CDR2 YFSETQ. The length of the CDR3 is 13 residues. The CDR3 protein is CASSLVRSNEQFF. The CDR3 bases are TGCGCCAGCAGCTTGGTACGGAGCAATGAGCAGTTCTTC.

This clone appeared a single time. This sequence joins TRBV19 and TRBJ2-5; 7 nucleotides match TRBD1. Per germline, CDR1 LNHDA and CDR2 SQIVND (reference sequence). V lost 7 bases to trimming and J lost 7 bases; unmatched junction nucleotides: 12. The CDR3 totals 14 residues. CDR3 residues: CASMTGKGLGTQYF. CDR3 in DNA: TGTGCCAGTATGACAGGGAAGGGGTTGGGGACCCAGTACTTC.

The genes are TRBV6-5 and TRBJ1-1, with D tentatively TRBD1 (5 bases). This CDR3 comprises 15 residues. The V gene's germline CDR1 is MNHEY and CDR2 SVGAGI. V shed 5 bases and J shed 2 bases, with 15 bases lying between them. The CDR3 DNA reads TGTGCCAGCAGTAAGGCAGGGCTGCCCAACACTGAAGCTTTCTTT. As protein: CASSKAGLPNTEAFF.

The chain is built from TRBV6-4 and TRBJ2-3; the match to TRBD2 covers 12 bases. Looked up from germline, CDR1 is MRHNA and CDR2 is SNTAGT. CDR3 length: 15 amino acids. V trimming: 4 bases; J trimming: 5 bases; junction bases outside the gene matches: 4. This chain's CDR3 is CASSASGGAIDTQYF. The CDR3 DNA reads TGTGCCAGCAGTGCTAGCGGGGGGGCAATAGATACGCAGTATTTT.

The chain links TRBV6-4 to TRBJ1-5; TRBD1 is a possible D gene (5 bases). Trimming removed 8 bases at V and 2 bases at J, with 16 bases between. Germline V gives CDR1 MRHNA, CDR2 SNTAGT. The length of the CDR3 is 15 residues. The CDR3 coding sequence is TGTGCCAGCCCGCCGGGGGGGAAGGGCAATCAGCCCCAGCATTTT. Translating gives CASPPGGKGNQPQHF.

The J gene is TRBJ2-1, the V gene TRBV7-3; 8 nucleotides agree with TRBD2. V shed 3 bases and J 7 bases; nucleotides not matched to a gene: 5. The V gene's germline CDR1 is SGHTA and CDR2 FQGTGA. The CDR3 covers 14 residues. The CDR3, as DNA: TGTGCCAGCAGCTTCTCGGGGGGGGTTAATGAGCAGTTCTTC. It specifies CASSFSGGVNEQFF.

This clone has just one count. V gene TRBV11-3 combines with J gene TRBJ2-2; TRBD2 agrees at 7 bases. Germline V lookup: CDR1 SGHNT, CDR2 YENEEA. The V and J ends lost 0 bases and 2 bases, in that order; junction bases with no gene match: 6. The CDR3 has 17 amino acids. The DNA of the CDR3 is TGTGCCAGCAGCTTAGAGCGGGGGAATCTAAACACCGGGGAGCTGTTTTTT. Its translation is CASSLERGNLNTGELFF. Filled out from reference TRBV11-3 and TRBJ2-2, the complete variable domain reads EAGVVQSPRYKIIEKKQPVAFWCNPISGHNTLYWYLQNLGQGPELLIRYENEEAVDDSQLPKDRFSAERLKGVDSTLKIQPAELGDSAVYLCASSLERGNLNTGELFFGEGSRLTVL.

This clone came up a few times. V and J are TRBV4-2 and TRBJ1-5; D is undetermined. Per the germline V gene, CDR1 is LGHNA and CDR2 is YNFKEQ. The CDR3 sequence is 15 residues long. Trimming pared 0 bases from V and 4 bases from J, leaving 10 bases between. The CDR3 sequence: CASSQDMGRNQPQHF. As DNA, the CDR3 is TGTGCCAGCAGCCAAGATATGGGCAGGAATCAGCCCCAGCATTTT.

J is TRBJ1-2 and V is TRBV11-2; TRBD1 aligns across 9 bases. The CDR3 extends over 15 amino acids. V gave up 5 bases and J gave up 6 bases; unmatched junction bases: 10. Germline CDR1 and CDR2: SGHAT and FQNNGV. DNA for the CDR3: TGTGCCAGCAGCACCACGGGACAGGGCGTCCATGGCTACACCTTC. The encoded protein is CASSTTGQGVHGYTF.

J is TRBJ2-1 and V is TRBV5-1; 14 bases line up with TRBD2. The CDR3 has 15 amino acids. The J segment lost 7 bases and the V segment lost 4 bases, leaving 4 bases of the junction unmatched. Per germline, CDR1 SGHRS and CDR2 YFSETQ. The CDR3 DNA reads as TGCGCCAGCAGCGGGACTAGCGGGGGCCTGAATGAGCAGTTCTTC. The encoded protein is CASSGTSGGLNEQFF.

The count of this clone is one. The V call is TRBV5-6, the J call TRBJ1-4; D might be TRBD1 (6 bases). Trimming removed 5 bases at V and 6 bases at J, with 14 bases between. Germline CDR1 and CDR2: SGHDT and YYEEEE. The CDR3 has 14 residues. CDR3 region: CASSIRGADEKLFF. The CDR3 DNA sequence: TGTGCCAGCAGTATCCGGGGGGCGGATGAAAAACTGTTTTTT.

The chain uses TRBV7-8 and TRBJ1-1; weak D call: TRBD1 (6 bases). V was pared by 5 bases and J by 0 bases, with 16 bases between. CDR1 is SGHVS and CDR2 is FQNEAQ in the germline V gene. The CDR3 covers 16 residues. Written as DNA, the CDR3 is TGTGCCAGCAGCCTGAGAGGGGGTAACATGAACACTGAAGCTTTCTTT. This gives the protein CASSLRGGNMNTEAFF.